Reported below is one T cell receptor beta chain. What it recognizes is unknown. The entry originates in a study of post-analysis software for immune sequencing data. Study-wide points: Roughly five TRBV segments, including TRBV5-6, TRBV5-1 and TRBV20-1, were more frequent in patients than controls.

Unique molecular identifiers had been added to the TCR beta cDNA libraries. TCRdb re-analysed the PCR reads in MiXCR, keeping a single row per CDR3 protein. The sample records 700,000 to 800,000 distinct CDR3 sequences, roughly 27% being singletons. The CDR3 runs to 15 residues. J was trimmed by 0 bases and V by 3 bases; bases with no gene match: 4. CDR1 and CDR2 (germline): SGHAT, FQNNGV. The sequenced sample was blood. The chain couples TRBV11-2 to TRBJ2-7; 8 bases are a match to TRBD1. This clonotype was obtained from a girl aged 10 to 17 with multiple sclerosis. The CDR3 nucleotides read TGTGCCAGCAGCTTTCCGGGACAGGCCTCCTACGAGCAGTACTTC. This gives the protein CASSFPGQASYEQYF.